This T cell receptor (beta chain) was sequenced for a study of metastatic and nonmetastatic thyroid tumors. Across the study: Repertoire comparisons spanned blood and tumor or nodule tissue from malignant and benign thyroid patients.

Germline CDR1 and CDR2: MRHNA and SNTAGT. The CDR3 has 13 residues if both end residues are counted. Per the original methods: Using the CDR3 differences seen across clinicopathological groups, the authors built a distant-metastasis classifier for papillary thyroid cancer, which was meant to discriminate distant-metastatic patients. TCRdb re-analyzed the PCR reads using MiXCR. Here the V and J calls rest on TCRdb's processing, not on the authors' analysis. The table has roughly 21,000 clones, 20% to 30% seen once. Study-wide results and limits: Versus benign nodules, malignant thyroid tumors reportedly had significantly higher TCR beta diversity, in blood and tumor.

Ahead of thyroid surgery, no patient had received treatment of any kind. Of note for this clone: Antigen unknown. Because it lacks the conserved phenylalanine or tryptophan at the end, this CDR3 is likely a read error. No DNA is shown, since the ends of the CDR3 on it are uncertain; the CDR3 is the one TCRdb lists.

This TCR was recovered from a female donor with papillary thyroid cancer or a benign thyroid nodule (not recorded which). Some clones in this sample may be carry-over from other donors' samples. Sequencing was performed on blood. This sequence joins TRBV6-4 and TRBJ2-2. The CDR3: CASSAGNTGELFP.